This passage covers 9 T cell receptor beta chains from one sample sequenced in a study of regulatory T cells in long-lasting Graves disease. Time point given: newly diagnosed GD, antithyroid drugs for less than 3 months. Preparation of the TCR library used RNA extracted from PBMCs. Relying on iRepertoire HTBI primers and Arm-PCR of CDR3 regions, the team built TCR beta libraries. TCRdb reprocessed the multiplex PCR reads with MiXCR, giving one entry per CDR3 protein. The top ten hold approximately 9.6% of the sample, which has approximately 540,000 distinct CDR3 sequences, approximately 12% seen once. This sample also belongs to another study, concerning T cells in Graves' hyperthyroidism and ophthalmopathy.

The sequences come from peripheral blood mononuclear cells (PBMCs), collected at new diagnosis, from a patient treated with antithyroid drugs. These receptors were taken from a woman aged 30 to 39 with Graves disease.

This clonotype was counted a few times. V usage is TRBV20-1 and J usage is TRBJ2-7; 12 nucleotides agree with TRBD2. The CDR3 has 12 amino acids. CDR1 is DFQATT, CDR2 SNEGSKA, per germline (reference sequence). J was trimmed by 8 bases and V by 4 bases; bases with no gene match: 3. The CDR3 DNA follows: TGCAGTGCTACACTAGCGGGAGGAAAGCAGTACTTC. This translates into CSATLAGGKQYF.

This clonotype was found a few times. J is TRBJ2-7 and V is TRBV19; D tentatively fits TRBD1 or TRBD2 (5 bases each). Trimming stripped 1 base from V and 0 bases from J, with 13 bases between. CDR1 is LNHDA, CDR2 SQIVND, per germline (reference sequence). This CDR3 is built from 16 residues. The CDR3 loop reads CASSIAAFGGSYEQYF. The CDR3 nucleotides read TGTGCCAGTAGTATAGCGGCTTTTGGGGGCTCCTACGAGCAGTACTTC.

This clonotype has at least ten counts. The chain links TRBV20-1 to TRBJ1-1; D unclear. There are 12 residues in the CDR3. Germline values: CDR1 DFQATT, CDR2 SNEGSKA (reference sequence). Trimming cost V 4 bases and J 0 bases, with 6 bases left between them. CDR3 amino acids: CSAIRVNTEAFF. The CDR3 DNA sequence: TGCAGTGCTATCCGGGTGAACACTGAAGCTTTCTTT.

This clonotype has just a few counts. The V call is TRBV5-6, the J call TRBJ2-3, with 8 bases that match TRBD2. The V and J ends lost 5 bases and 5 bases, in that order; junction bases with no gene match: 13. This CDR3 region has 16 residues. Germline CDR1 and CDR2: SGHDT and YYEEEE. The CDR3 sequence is CASRWGPAGELDTQYF. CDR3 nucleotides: TGTGCCAGCAGATGGGGGCCAGCGGGGGAATTAGATACGCAGTATTTT.

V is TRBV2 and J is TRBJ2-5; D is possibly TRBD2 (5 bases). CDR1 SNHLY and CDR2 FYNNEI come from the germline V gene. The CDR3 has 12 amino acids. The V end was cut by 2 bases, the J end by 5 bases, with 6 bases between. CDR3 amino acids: CASSEQRETQYF. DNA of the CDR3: TGTGCCAGCAGTGAACAGCGGGAGACCCAGTACTTC.

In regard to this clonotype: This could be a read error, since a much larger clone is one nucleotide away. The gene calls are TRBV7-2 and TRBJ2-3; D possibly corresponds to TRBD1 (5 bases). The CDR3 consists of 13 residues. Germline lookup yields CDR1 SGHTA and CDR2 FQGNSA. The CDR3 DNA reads TGTGCCAGCAGCCACCTGGGGCCAGATACGCTGTATTTT. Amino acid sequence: CASSHLGPDTLYF.

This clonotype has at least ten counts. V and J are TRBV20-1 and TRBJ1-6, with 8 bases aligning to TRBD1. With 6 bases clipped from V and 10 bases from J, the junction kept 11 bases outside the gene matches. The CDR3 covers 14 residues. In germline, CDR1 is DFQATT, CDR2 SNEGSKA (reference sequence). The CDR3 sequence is CSANRDRTGSPLHF. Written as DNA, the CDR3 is TGCAGTGCCAACCGGGACAGGACGGGCTCACCCCTCCACTTT.

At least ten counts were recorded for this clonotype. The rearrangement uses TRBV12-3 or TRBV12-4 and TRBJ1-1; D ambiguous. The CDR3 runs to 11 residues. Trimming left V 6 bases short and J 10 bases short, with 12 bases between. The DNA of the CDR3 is TGTGCCAGCAGGGTTGGCCTCGGAGCTTTCTTT. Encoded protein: CASRVGLGAFF.

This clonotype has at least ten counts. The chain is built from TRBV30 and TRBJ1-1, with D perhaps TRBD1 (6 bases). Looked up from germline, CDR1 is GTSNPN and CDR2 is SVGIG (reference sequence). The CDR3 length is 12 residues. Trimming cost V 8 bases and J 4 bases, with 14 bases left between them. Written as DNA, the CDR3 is TGTGCCAGCACCCCAGGGGTCACTGAAGCTTTCTTT. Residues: CASTPGVTEAFF. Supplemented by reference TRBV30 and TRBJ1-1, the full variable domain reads SQTIHQWPATLVQPVGSPLSLECTVEGTSNPNLYWYRQAAGRGLQLLFYSVGIGQISSEVPQNLSASRPQDRQFILSSKKLLLSDSGFYLCASTPGVTEAFFGQGTRLTVV.